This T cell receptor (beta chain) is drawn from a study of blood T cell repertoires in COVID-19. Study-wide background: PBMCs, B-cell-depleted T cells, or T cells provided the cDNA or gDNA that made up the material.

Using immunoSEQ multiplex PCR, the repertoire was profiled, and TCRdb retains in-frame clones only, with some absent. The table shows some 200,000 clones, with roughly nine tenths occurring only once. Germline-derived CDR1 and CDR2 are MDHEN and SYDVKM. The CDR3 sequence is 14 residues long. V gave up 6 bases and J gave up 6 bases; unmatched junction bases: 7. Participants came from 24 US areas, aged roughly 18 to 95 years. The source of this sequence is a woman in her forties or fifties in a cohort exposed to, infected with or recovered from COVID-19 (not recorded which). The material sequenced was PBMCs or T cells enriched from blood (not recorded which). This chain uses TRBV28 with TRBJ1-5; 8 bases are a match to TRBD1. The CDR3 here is CASRRTGGGQPQHF. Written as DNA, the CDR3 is TGTGCCAGCAGAAGAACAGGGGGAGGTCAGCCCCAGCATTTT.